Listed here are 14 T cell receptor beta chains from one sample, sequenced in a study of blood T cell repertoires in COVID-19. The table came from immunoSEQ multiplex PCR; TCRdb's copy has only in-frame clones and leaves some out. Among 100,000 to 150,000 clones, 80% to 90% were seen once, and the ten largest hold less than 2.5%. The sequenced sample consisted of PBMCs or T cells enriched from blood (not recorded which). The receptors originated from a woman in her forties or fifties who had recovered from COVID-19.

CDR3 sequence: CATTRKPAGAVNTEAFF. CDR3 DNA sequence: TGTGCCACAACAAGAAAACCAGCAGGGGCGGTGAACACTGAAGCTTTCTTT. The rearrangement uses TRBV15 and TRBJ1-1; tentatively, D is TRBD1 (6 bases). This CDR3 has 17 residues. Trimming removed 9 bases from V and 0 bases from J, with 23 bases in between. Germline CDR1 reads LNHNV; CDR2 reads YYDKDF (reference sequence).

The rearrangement uses TRBV7-3 and TRBJ1-1, with D unclear. The CDR3 has 13 residues. The germline V and J ends were trimmed by 5 bases and 0 bases, with 7 bases remaining between them. CDR1 and CDR2 (germline): SGHTA, FQGTGA. CDR3 residues: CASSPGLNTEAFF. Here the CDR3 DNA reads TGTGCCAGCAGCCCCGGGTTGAACACTGAAGCTTTCTTT.

The chain is built from TRBV19 and TRBJ1-5, with D perhaps matching TRBD1 (6 bases). The V end lost 0 bases, the J end lost 2 bases, and 11 bases lay between the germline ends. Per germline, CDR1 LNHDA and CDR2 SQIVND (reference sequence). This CDR3 is 16 amino acids long. CDR3 coding DNA: TGTGCCAGTAGTATAGATCAGGGGCCAGGCAATCAGCCCCAGCATTTT. Its translation: CASSIDQGPGNQPQHF.

The CDR3 coding sequence is TGCGCCAGCAGCCTCGATGGGACATCGAACACTGAAGCTTTCTTT. Translated, it gives CASSLDGTSNTEAFF. V is TRBV5-1 and J is TRBJ1-1, with D possibly matching TRBD1 (6 bases). The V end lost 4 bases, the J end lost 1 base, and 14 bases lay between the germline ends. Germline V lookup: CDR1 SGHRS, CDR2 YFSETQ. This CDR3 has 15 amino acids.

Written as DNA, the CDR3 is TGTGCCAGCATGTCCGGTTCAGGGAACTACGAGCAGTACTTC. Protein sequence: CASMSGSGNYEQYF. This chain links TRBV6-5 with TRBJ2-7, with D perhaps matching TRBD1 (5 bases). This CDR3 has 14 residues. Trimming pared 7 bases from V and 3 bases from J, leaving 16 bases between. The germline CDR1 and CDR2 sequences are MNHEY and SVGAGI.

This chain links TRBV3-1 (or the pseudogene TRBV3-2) with TRBJ1-2; D remains ambiguous. Germline lookup yields CDR1 LGHDT and CDR2 YNNKEL (reference sequence). The germline V and J ends were trimmed by 1 base and 4 bases, with 4 bases remaining between them. This CDR3 is 12 amino acids long. DNA for the CDR3: TGTGCCAGCAGCCAAGTGGCCTATGGCTACACCTTC. This gives the protein CASSQVAYGYTF.

The V gene is TRBV28, the J gene TRBJ1-2, with TRBD1 matching 7 bases. Germline values: CDR1 MDHEN, CDR2 SYDVKM. This CDR3 spans 12 amino acids. V lost 11 bases, J lost 8 bases, and 11 bases stayed unmatched. CDR3 DNA: TGTGCCTCAACAGCGAGGGGGCAAGGCTACACCTTC. This codes for CASTARGQGYTF.

The chain uses TRBV5-1 and TRBJ2-5, with a possible D match to TRBD1 (6 bases). CDR1 is SGHRS and CDR2 is YFSETQ in the germline V gene. The CDR3 consists of 14 residues. The ends were cut back, 2 bases at V and 1 base at J, with 9 bases in the middle. The CDR3 sequence: CASSLQGTQETQYF. CDR3 coding DNA: TGCGCCAGCAGCTTACAGGGTACCCAAGAGACCCAGTACTTC.

This chain links TRBV10-2 with TRBJ2-7, with D perhaps TRBD2 (6 bases). Deletions cut 4 bases from V and 2 bases from J, with 12 bases between. Germline CDR1 and CDR2: WSHSY and SAAADI. There are 14 residues in the CDR3. The CDR3 is CASSAIGTPYEQYF. CDR3 DNA sequence: TGCGCCAGCAGTGCCATCGGGACTCCCTACGAGCAGTACTTC.

The chain recombines TRBV7-9 with TRBJ2-3; D might be TRBD1 (6 bases). This CDR3 is 16 amino acids long. Trimming took off 4 bases at V and 2 bases at J, with 16 bases between the two ends. Germline loops: CDR1 SEHNR, CDR2 FQNEAQ (reference sequence). The CDR3 loop is CASSWTVVGDTDTQYF. Written as DNA, the CDR3 is TGTGCCAGCAGCTGGACAGTCGTTGGAGACACAGATACGCAGTATTTT.

This chain joins TRBV9 and TRBJ2-3; TRBD2 matches at 9 bases. J was trimmed by 7 bases and V by 0 bases; bases with no gene match: 6. CDR1 is SGDLS, CDR2 YYNGEE, per germline. CDR3 length equals 15 residues. The CDR3 bases are TGTGCCAGCAGCGTAGGGGGACTAGCAGAAAATACGCAGTATTTT. Protein sequence: CASSVGGLAENTQYF.

This clone was counted only a few times. The chain employs TRBV4-1 and TRBJ2-1, with a tentative D call TRBD1 (5 bases). The V end lost 6 bases, the J end lost 9 bases, and 21 bases lay between the germline ends. Germline V gene sequence: CDR1 MGHRA, CDR2 YSYEKL. The CDR3 totals 15 residues. The CDR3 nucleotides are TGCGCCAGCAGACGACAGTTAGGGTCGGGTAGTGAGCAGTTCTTC. It specifies CASRRQLGSGSEQFF.

V usage is TRBV7-2 and J usage is TRBJ2-1; 9 bases are shared with TRBD2. This CDR3 comprises 15 residues. V lost 2 bases, J lost 9 bases, and 8 bases stayed unmatched. Germline V gene sequence: CDR1 SGHTA, CDR2 FQGNSA. For the CDR3, the DNA is TGTGCCAGCAGCTTATGGGCGGGGGGGTTTAGTGAGCAGTTCTTC. Protein: CASSLWAGGFSEQFF.

The rearrangement uses TRBV6-5 and TRBJ1-2; D possibly corresponds to TRBD1 (5 bases). This CDR3 comprises 12 residues. The ends were cut back, 10 bases at V and 4 bases at J, with 13 bases in the middle. The germline V gene has CDR1 MNHEY and CDR2 SVGAGI. The CDR3 sequence is CATGDAFYGYTF. CDR3 nucleotide sequence: TGTGCCACGGGGGATGCCTTCTATGGCTACACCTTC.